This passage covers 11 T cell receptor beta chains from one sample sequenced in a study of CD8 T cells in ankylosing spondylitis. MiXCR was run by TCRdb on the 5' RACE reads, yielding one entry per CDR3 protein. The table records about 270,000 distinct CDR3 sequences, 30% to 35% of them present only once. The sample taken for sequencing was blood, either unsorted or a sorted T cell fraction (not recorded which). These TCRs come from a male donor with ankylosing spondylitis or in good health (not recorded which).

A few counts support this clonotype. This chain joins TRBV5-1 and TRBJ2-3; unclear D gene. V was shortened by 2 bases and J by 2 bases, with 6 bases between the two germline ends. The CDR3 sequence is 13 residues long. The germline gives CDR1 SGHRS, CDR2 YFSETQ. Here the CDR3 DNA reads TGCGCCAGCAGCTTCGCGGCCACAGATACGCAGTATTTT. Encoded protein: CASSFAATDTQYF.

The V call is TRBV20-1, the J call TRBJ1-1, with D hard to call. The V end lost 3 bases, the J end lost 1 base, and 9 bases lay between the germline ends. CDR1 is DFQATT and CDR2 is SNEGSKA in the germline V gene (reference sequence). This CDR3 is built from 13 residues. Written as DNA, the CDR3 is TGCAGTGCTAGTATGGGAACGAACACTGAAGCTTTCTTT. This gives the protein CSASMGTNTEAFF.

This clonotype has only a few counts. The chain employs TRBV7-9 and TRBJ1-1, with a possible D match to TRBD1 (5 bases). V shed 0 bases and J shed 8 bases, with 19 bases lying between them. CDR3 size: 16 residues. The germline CDR1 and CDR2 sequences are SEHNR and FQNEAQ (reference sequence). The CDR3, as DNA: TGTGCCAGCAGCTTAGCGGGCGGGCAGGACAAAAAGGAAGCTTTCTTT. Amino acids: CASSLAGGQDKKEAFF.

This chain links TRBV9 with TRBJ2-5; the D call may be TRBD1 or TRBD2 (5 bases each). This CDR3 is built from 12 residues. Germline V lookup: CDR1 SGDLS, CDR2 YYNGEE. Trimming took off 4 bases at V and 5 bases at J, with 9 bases between the two ends. The CDR3 sequence is CASSRGEETQYF. The CDR3 nucleotides are TGTGCCAGCAGCAGGGGAGAGGAGACCCAGTACTTC. Full variable domain (missing parts from reference TRBV9 and TRBJ2-5): DSGVTQTPKHLITATGQRVTLRCSPRSGDLSVYWYQQSLDQGLQFLIQYYNGEERAKGNILERFSAQQFPDLHSELNLSSLELGDSALYFCASSRGEETQYFGPGTRLLVL.

CDR3 in DNA: TGTGCCAGCAGTTTCGACCCGGGGGCGGGCGGAGATACGCAGTATTTT. It is translated as CASSFDPGAGGDTQYF. The chain couples TRBV12-3 or TRBV12-4 to TRBJ2-3, with D perhaps given as TRBD1 or TRBD2 (6 bases each). V was pared by 3 bases and J by 5 bases, with 18 bases between. The length of the CDR3 is 16 residues.

The rearrangement joins TRBV24-1 to TRBJ2-3, with no clear D. Germline values: CDR1 KGHDR, CDR2 SFDVKD. V lost 2 bases and J lost 0, with 11 bases in between. The CDR3 has 16 residues. The CDR3 is CATSDSRFSSTDTQYF. The CDR3, as DNA: TGTGCCACCAGTGATTCAAGATTTTCTAGCACAGATACGCAGTATTTT.

This clonotype turned up a few times. The CDR3, as DNA: TGCAGCGTCACGGACAGTCTCAATCAGCCCCAGCATTTT. Its protein is CSVTDSLNQPQHF. The rearrangement uses TRBV29-1 and TRBJ1-5; tentative D call: TRBD1 (6 bases). Trimming stripped 6 bases from V and 3 bases from J, with 12 bases between. CDR1 is SQVTM, CDR2 ANQGSEA, per germline. The CDR3 spans 13 residues.

The chain joins TRBV15 to TRBJ1-6; 7 positions agree with TRBD1. Trimming at V came to 3 bases and at J to 14 bases, leaving 16 bases not matched to a gene. Germline V CDR1 and CDR2: LNHNV, YYDKDF (reference sequence). CDR3 length equals 16 residues. Here the CDR3 DNA reads TGTGCCACCAGCAGCGCGGGACAGTACAAATTCGGGGCCCTCCACTTT. It codes for CATSSAGQYKFGALHF.

The J gene is TRBJ2-4, the V gene TRBV2, with D perhaps matching TRBD1 or TRBD2 (5 bases each). With 6 bases removed from V and 0 bases from J, the gap between germline ends came to 24 bases. Germline V lookup: CDR1 SNHLY, CDR2 FYNNEI. The CDR3 runs 19 residues. This CDR3 reads CASSVSGRSVLLAKNIQYF. The CDR3 nucleotides are TGTGCCAGCAGCGTTTCGGGACGGAGCGTACTTCTAGCCAAAAACATTCAGTACTTC.

The chain combines TRBV12-3 or TRBV12-4 with TRBJ2-3; 10 bases line up with TRBD2. The J segment lost 0 bases and the V segment lost 6 bases, leaving 3 bases of the junction unmatched. The length of the CDR3 is 15 residues. CDR3 DNA sequence: TGTGCCAGCAGCCCTAGCGGGGGAAGCACAGATACGCAGTATTTT. Translated: CASSPSGGSTDTQYF.

The rearrangement joins TRBV6-2 or TRBV6-3 to TRBJ1-2, with TRBD1 matching 9 bases. The CDR3 runs to 16 residues. The trim removed 7 bases at V and 5 bases at J, leaving 14 bases unmatched. Per the germline V gene, CDR1 is MNHEY and CDR2 is SVGEGT. This chain's CDR3 is CASNIQKGQGSYGYTF. CDR3 nucleotide sequence: TGTGCCAGCAATATCCAAAAGGGACAGGGATCTTATGGCTACACCTTC.